This T cell receptor (beta chain) comes out of a study of blood T cell repertoires in COVID-19. Study background: COVID-19 samples, acute and convalescent, were from the United States, Italy and Spain. PBMCs, B-cell-depleted T cells, or T cells provided the cDNA or gDNA that made up the material.

Germline V gene lookup returns CDR1 LNHDA and CDR2 SQIVND (reference sequence). The CDR3 extends over 12 amino acids. V lost 5 bases and J lost 4, with 8 bases in between. Original data processing: Quantification of nucleated cells was approximated via reference gene primer amplification. TCRdb's copy holds only in-frame clones and misses some; the assay was immunoSEQ multiplex PCR. V, J and clone size were drawn from that table, and D and trimming were deduced from the DNA. The table shows about 140,000 clones, with about 80% occurring only once. Sequences were obtained from peripheral blood. The rearrangement uses TRBV19 and TRBJ1-2; D gene uncertain. The sequence was collected from a man aged 50 to 60 with acute or convalescent COVID-19. The CDR3 region is CASSAAIYGYTF. The DNA for the CDR3 is TGTGCCAGTAGTGCGGCCATCTATGGCTACACCTTC.